The 26 T cell receptor beta chains below all came from one sample that was sequenced in a study of blood T cell repertoires in COVID-19. Profiling relied on immunoSEQ multiplex PCR, and the TCRdb table lists in-frame clones only, not all of them. The repertoire consists of some 150,000 clones, with about 85% occurring once and the leading ten covering approximately 1.2%. Material for sequencing was peripheral blood. The receptors originated from a man aged 55 to 70 who had recovered from COVID-19.

As DNA, the CDR3 is TGTGCCAGTAGTATTCCTGGACGGGAGAGCAATCAGCCCCAGCATTTT. The encoded protein is CASSIPGRESNQPQHF. The rearrangement uses TRBV19 and TRBJ1-5; no reliable D call. The CDR3 sequence is 16 residues long. V was clipped by 3 bases and J by 1 base, with 13 bases between them. Germline V gene lookup returns CDR1 LNHDA and CDR2 SQIVND (reference sequence).

The chain uses TRBV25-1 and TRBJ1-5; 8 nucleotides match TRBD1. The junction had 10 bases not matched to a gene; V was cut back by 8 bases and J by 7 bases. The CDR3 consists of 14 residues. CDR1 is MGHDK and CDR2 is SYGVNS in the germline V gene. CDR3 in DNA: TGTGCCAGCCGGACCAGGGGGCGAAAACAGCCCCAGCATTTT. Translated: CASRTRGRKQPQHF.

A single count supports this clone. V gene TRBV19 combines with J gene TRBJ2-3, with D perhaps matching TRBD2 (6 bases). With 7 bases removed from V and 6 bases from J, the gap between germline ends came to 20 bases. The CDR3 has 15 amino acids. Germline loops: CDR1 LNHDA, CDR2 SQIVND (reference sequence). For the CDR3, the DNA is TGTGCCAGTACCCCAAGGGGTTTTGGAGGGGATACGCAGTATTTT. Amino acids: CASTPRGFGGDTQYF.

The gene calls are TRBV5-1 and TRBJ2-5; D is possibly TRBD1 (7 bases). Germline V lookup: CDR1 SGHRS, CDR2 YFSETQ. Trimming shortened V by 3 bases and J by 7 bases, and 19 bases separated the two germline ends. The CDR3 spans 15 residues. CDR3 region: CASSSTGVTGVTQYF. CDR3 bases: TGCGCCAGCAGCTCAACAGGGGTGACGGGGGTGACCCAGTACTTC.

The chain joins TRBV18 to TRBJ1-5; 8 nucleotides line up with TRBD1. Trimming at V came to 2 bases and at J to 4 bases, leaving 1 base not matched to a gene. This CDR3 region has 14 residues. Germline lookup yields CDR1 KGHSH and CDR2 LQKENI. CDR3 sequence reads: CASSPDRGNQPQHF. CDR3 coding DNA: TGTGCCAGCTCACCAGACAGGGGAAATCAGCCCCAGCATTTT.

V is TRBV27 and J is TRBJ2-3, with D unclear. This CDR3 is 15 amino acids long. Germline assignment: CDR1 MNHEY and CDR2 SMNVEV (reference sequence). The V and J ends lost 1 base and 3 bases respectively, with 11 bases between them. In DNA form, the CDR3 reads TGTGCCAGCAGTTTATATGGCAGGCGTACAGATACGCAGTATTTT. This sequence encodes CASSLYGRRTDTQYF.

The J gene is TRBJ2-3, the V gene TRBV5-1, with D possibly matching TRBD2 (6 bases). Per germline, CDR1 SGHRS and CDR2 YFSETQ. The V end lost 2 bases, the J end lost 2 bases, and 21 bases lay between the germline ends. This CDR3 spans 18 amino acids. As DNA, the CDR3 is TGCGCCAGCAGCTTAAGGGGCGGAGGGATGGGGACCACAGATACGCAGTATTTT. It specifies CASSLRGGGMGTTDTQYF.

The rearrangement joins TRBV7-9 to TRBJ2-1; 11 bases fit TRBD2. The CDR3 extends over 14 amino acids. Per germline, CDR1 SEHNR and CDR2 FQNEAQ (reference sequence). The V gene end was trimmed by 6 bases and the J gene end by 5 bases; junction bases not matched to a gene: 3. The CDR3 region is CASRLAGGDNEQFF. In DNA, the CDR3 is TGTGCCAGCAGGCTAGCGGGGGGAGACAATGAGCAGTTCTTC.

The J gene is TRBJ1-4, the V gene TRBV5-1; D call uncertain. The V end lost 4 bases, the J end lost 6 bases, and 19 bases lay between the germline ends. Germline V gene lookup returns CDR1 SGHRS and CDR2 YFSETQ. The CDR3 consists of 16 residues. CDR3: CASSPSFEGSYEKLFF. CDR3 sequence (DNA): TGCGCCAGCAGCCCTTCTTTTGAGGGCAGTTATGAAAAACTGTTTTTT.

The chain links TRBV7-2 to TRBJ1-1; 9 bases align to TRBD1. Germline V gene data show CDR1 as SGHTA and CDR2 as FQGNSA. The CDR3 sequence is 14 residues long. J lost 10 bases, V lost 5 bases, and 11 bases had no gene match. CDR3 coding DNA: TGTGCCAGCAGCCTGGGGACAGGGCGCTGGGGAGCTTTCTTT. Translating it yields CASSLGTGRWGAFF.

This chain connects TRBV7-3 to TRBJ1-2, with D perhaps matching TRBD1 (5 bases). In germline, CDR1 is SGHTA, CDR2 FQGTGA. Trimming left V 0 bases short and J 3 bases short, with 11 bases between. This CDR3 region has 15 residues. The CDR3 nucleotides read TGTGCCAGCAGCTTAACCGTAGGGGAGGACTATGGCTACACCTTC. It translates to CASSLTVGEDYGYTF.

This rearrangement joins TRBV4-3 to TRBJ2-7; D uncertain. Between the trimmed V and J ends, which lost 0 bases and 5 bases, there was a span of 17 bases. Germline V lookup: CDR1 LGHNA, CDR2 YSLEER. The CDR3 sequence is 16 residues long. The CDR3 reads CASSQDVRNAVHEQYF. DNA for the CDR3: TGCGCCAGCAGCCAAGATGTGAGGAACGCCGTCCACGAGCAGTACTTC.

The CDR3 loop reads CASSGGTFGSPLHF. CDR3 coding DNA: TGTGCCAGCAGCGGAGGGACTTTCGGTTCACCCCTCCACTTT. J is TRBJ1-6 and V is TRBV14; the D gene is possibly TRBD1 (5 bases). Trimming took 5 bases from V and 9 from J, leaving 14 bases between them. Germline V lookup: CDR1 SGHDN, CDR2 FVKESK. CDR3 length equals 14 residues.

V and J are TRBV20-1 and TRBJ1-5; D not certain. Trimming removed 3 bases from V and 7 bases from J, with 13 bases in between. Germline V gene lookup returns CDR1 DFQATT and CDR2 SNEGSKA (reference sequence). The CDR3 spans 13 residues. The CDR3 here is CSASERVYQPQHF. DNA for the CDR3: TGCAGTGCTAGTGAGAGGGTATACCAGCCCCAGCATTTT.

This sequence joins TRBV5-1 and TRBJ1-2; TRBD1 is a possible D gene (6 bases). CDR1 is SGHRS, CDR2 YFSETQ, per germline. The CDR3 sequence is 15 residues long. V gave up 4 bases and J gave up 4 bases, with 17 bases separating them. CDR3 region: CASSPPDRLTYGYTF. As DNA, the CDR3 is TGCGCCAGCAGCCCCCCCGACAGGTTGACCTATGGCTACACCTTC.

The table lists this clone with a few counts. V gene TRBV7-8 combines with J gene TRBJ2-7, with a weak D call TRBD1 (5 bases). Trimming removed 4 bases at V and 3 bases at J, with 16 bases between. There are 15 residues in the CDR3. From germline, CDR1 is SGHVS and CDR2 FQNEAQ. CDR3 region: CASSSWLGHGYEQYF. CDR3 DNA sequence: TGTGCCAGCAGCTCTTGGCTTGGACACGGCTACGAGCAGTACTTC.

This clone turned up a few times. The gene calls are TRBV3-1 (or the pseudogene TRBV3-2) and TRBJ1-5; TRBD1 matches 7 bases. Germline V gene data show CDR1 as LGHDT and CDR2 as YNNKEL (reference sequence). Trimming cost V 2 bases and J 7 bases; bases outside gene matches: 5. CDR3 length: 14 residues. CDR3 region: CASSQQTGRQPQHF. For the CDR3, the DNA is TGTGCCAGCAGCCAACAGACAGGGCGCCAGCCCCAGCATTTT.

The chain combines TRBV11-2 with TRBJ2-7, with TRBD1 matching 7 bases. CDR3 length: 15 amino acids. V lost 5 bases and J lost 3; bases outside the gene matches: 10. CDR1 and CDR2 (germline): SGHAT, FQNNGV. This chain's CDR3 is CASSAWDRTIYEQYF. The DNA of the CDR3 is TGTGCCAGCAGCGCTTGGGACAGAACCATCTACGAGCAGTACTTC.

The chain joins TRBV5-1 to TRBJ2-1; 7 bases match TRBD1. After removal of 3 bases from V and 6 bases from J, the junction contained 15 bases not matched to a gene. Germline V gives CDR1 SGHRS, CDR2 YFSETQ. This CDR3 has 17 residues. The CDR3, as DNA: TGCGCCAGCAGCTCAGCAATAAGACAGGGAAATGGCAATGAGCAGTTCTTC. This encodes CASSSAIRQGNGNEQFF.

This chain links TRBV19 with TRBJ1-4, with no clear D. The CDR3 length is 13 residues. Trimming shortened V by 8 bases and J by 0 bases, and 7 bases separated the two germline ends. Germline V gene data show CDR1 as LNHDA and CDR2 as SQIVND (reference sequence). CDR3 DNA: TGTGCCAGTTCGAGAGCAACTAATGAAAAACTGTTTTTT. Translating gives CASSRATNEKLFF.

This chain uses TRBV6-1 with TRBJ2-3; no clear D gene. CDR1 and CDR2 from the germline V gene are MNHNS and SASEGT. Trimming stripped 1 base from V and 0 bases from J, with 8 bases between. This CDR3 comprises 15 residues. In DNA, the CDR3 is TGTGCCAGCAGTGAAGTATCACTCAGCACAGATACGCAGTATTTT. This codes for CASSEVSLSTDTQYF.

The chain links TRBV20-1 to TRBJ2-1; D unclear. The V and J ends lost 3 bases and 9 bases respectively, with 27 bases between them. The germline V gene encodes CDR1 DFQATT and CDR2 SNEGSKA (reference sequence). The CDR3 spans 17 residues. The DNA for the CDR3 is TGCAGTGCTAGTAGTTTGCCAATCGTGGGCCTCAGACCTGAGCAGTTCTTC. It encodes CSASSLPIVGLRPEQFF.

This chain joins TRBV6-5 and TRBJ1-1; D unclear. CDR1 is MNHEY, CDR2 SVGAGI, per germline. This CDR3 comprises 16 residues. The V end lost 0 bases, the J end lost 0 bases, and 11 bases lay between the germline ends. CDR3 coding DNA: TGTGCCAGCAGTTACTCGCTGGGCGATATGAACACTGAAGCTTTCTTT. It yields the protein CASSYSLGDMNTEAFF.

The rearrangement joins TRBV5-4 to TRBJ2-5; unclear D gene. Trimming shortened V by 0 bases and J by 5 bases, and 11 bases separated the two germline ends. The CDR3 runs to 14 residues. The germline V gene has CDR1 SGHNT and CDR2 YYREEE (reference sequence). CDR3: CASSLEQPGETQYF. CDR3 nucleotides: TGTGCCAGCAGCTTGGAACAGCCTGGGGAGACCCAGTACTTC.

The genes are TRBV21-1 and TRBJ1-1. TRBV21-1 is flagged as a pseudogene. The CDR3 is 12 amino acids. The CDR3 DNA follows: TGTGCCAGTACGGCGGGGAGCGCTGAAGCTTTCTTT. Protein sequence: CASTAGSAEAFF.

The V gene is TRBV19, the J gene TRBJ1-5; tentatively, D is TRBD1 (5 bases). V lost 3 bases, J lost 3 bases, and 12 bases lay in between. Germline loops: CDR1 LNHDA, CDR2 SQIVND (reference sequence). The CDR3 consists of 15 residues. This CDR3 reads CASSIQQDTNQPQHF. In DNA, the CDR3 is TGTGCCAGTAGTATCCAACAGGATACCAATCAGCCCCAGCATTTT.